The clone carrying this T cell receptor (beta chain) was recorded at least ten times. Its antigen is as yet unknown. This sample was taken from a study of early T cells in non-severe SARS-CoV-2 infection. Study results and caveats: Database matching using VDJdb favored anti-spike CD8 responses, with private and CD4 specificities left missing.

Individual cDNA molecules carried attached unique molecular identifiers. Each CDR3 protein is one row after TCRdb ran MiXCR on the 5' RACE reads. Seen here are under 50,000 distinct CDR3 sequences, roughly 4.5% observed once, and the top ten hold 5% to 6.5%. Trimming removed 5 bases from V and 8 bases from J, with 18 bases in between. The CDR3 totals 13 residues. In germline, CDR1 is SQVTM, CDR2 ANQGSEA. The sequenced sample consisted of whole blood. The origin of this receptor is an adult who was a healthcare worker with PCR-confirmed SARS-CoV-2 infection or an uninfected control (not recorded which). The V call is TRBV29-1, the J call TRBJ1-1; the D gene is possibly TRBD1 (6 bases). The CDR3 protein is CSVSDRLEMEAFF. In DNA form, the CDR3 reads TGCAGCGTTTCCGACAGGCTCGAAATGGAAGCTTTCTTT.